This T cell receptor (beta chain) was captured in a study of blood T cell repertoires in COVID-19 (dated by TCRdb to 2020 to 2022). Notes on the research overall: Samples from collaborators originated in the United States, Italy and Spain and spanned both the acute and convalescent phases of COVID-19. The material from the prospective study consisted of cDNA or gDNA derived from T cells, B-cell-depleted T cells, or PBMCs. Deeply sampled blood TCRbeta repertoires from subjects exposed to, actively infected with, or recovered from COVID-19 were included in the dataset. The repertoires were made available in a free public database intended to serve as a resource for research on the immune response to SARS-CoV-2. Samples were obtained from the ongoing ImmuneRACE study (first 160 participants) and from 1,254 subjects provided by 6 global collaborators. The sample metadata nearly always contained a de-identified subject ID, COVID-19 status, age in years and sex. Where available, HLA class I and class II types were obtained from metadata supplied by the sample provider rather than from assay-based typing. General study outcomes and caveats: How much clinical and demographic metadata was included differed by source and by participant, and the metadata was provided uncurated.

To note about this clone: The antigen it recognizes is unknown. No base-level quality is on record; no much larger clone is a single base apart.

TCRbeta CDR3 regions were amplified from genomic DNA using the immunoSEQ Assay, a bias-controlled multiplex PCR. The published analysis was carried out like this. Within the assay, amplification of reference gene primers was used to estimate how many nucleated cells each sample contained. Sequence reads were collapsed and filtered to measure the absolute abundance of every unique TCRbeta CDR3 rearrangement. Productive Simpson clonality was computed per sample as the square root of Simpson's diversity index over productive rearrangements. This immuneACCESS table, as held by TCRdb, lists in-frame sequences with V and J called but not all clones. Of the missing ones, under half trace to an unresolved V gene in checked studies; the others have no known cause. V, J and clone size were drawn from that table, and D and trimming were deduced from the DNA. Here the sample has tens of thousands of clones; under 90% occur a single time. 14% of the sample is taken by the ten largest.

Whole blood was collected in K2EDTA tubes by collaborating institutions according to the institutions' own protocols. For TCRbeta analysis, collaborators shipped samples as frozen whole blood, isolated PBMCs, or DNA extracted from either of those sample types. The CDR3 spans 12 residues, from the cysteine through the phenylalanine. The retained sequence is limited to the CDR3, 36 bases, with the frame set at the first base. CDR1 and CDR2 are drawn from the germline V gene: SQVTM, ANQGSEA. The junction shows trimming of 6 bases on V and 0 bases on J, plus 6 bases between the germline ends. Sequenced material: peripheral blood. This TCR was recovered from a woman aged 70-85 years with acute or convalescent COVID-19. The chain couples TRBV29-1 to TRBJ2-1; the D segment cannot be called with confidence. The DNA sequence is TGCAGCGTAGAGATCTCCTACAATGAGCAGTTCTTC. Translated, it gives CSVEISYNEQFF.